A selection of T cell receptor beta chains follows, all from one sample in a study of blood T cell repertoires in COVID-19. Assay used: immunoSEQ multiplex PCR; TCRdb lists only in-frame clones, some missing. The table shows more than 200,000 clones, with about 80% occurring only once. The sample consisted of peripheral blood. The receptors stem from an elderly man with acute or convalescent COVID-19. Both conserved end residues are part of each CDR3. Fields, in order: J gene, D gene, clone size, V gene, CDR3 protein, CDR3 DNA. The D gene is left open where the match is weak. Only some rows state a clone size, as once, few, many or a class for expanded clones.

TRBJ2-7,-,-,TRBV28,CASTVGGSYEQYF,TGTGCCAGCACAGTCGGGGGCTCCTACGAGCAGTACTTC
TRBJ1-5,-,-,TRBV28,CASARLQGNQPQHF,TGTGCCAGCGCGAGACTCCAGGGGAATCAGCCCCAGCATTTT
TRBJ2-2,-,few,TRBV24-1,CATSEGGRRSGELFF,TGTGCCACCAGTGAAGGGGGTAGGCGGTCCGGGGAGCTGTTTTTT
TRBJ1-6,TRBD1,-,TRBV19,CASTITGQDNSPLHF,TGTGCCAGTACCATAACCGGACAGGATAATTCACCCCTCCACTTT
TRBJ2-7,-,-,TRBV7-9,CASSNARGKRLSSYEQYF,TGTGCCAGCAGCAACGCGAGGGGGAAGCGGCTGAGCTCCTACGAGCAGTACTTC
TRBJ2-7,-,-,TRBV5-1,CASRDSGVPTYEQYF,-
TRBJ2-2,TRBD1,-,TRBV4-1,CASSLPDRRNTGELFF,TGCGCCAGCAGCCTACCGGACAGGAGGAACACCGGGGAGCTGTTTTTT
TRBJ1-1,-,-,TRBV6-5,CASSYQGPFSEAFF,TGTGCCAGCAGTTACCAGGGGCCCTTTAGTGAAGCTTTCTTT
TRBJ1-2,-,-,TRBV5-8,CASSRDSYNYGYTF,TGTGCCAGCAGCCGCGACAGTTATAACTATGGCTACACCTTC
TRBJ2-5,TRBD1,few,TRBV12-3/TRBV12-4,CASSLMGTGNF,TGTGCCAGCAGTTTAATGGGGACAGGGAACTTC
TRBJ2-1,-,-,TRBV2,CASRVTIRRWNEQFF,TGTGCCAGCAGGGTGACTATCCGGAGGTGGAATGAGCAGTTCTTC
TRBJ1-3,TRBD1,few,TRBV5-4,CASSLGGGGGVSGNTIYF,TGTGCCAGCAGCTTGGGAGGGGGCGGAGGGGTCTCTGGAAACACCATATATTTT
TRBJ1-4,-,-,TRBV5-1,CASSPQRANEKLFF,TGCGCCAGCAGCCCGCAACGGGCTAATGAAAAACTGTTTTTT
TRBJ2-1,-,-,TRBV19,CASSKNRDEQFF,TGTGCCAGTAGTAAAAACCGGGATGAGCAGTTCTTC
TRBJ1-2,-,-,TRBV6-1,CASSEGRGFTSNYGYTF,TGTGCCAGCAGTGAAGGAAGGGGATTTACTTCTAACTATGGCTACACCTTC
TRBJ2-2,-,-,TRBV25-1,CASITPGKLFF,TGTGCCAGCATCACCCCGGGGAAGCTGTTTTTT
TRBJ2-7,TRBD2,-,TRBV7-6,CASSLVRGIGNEQYF,TGTGCCAGCAGCTTAGTGCGGGGGATAGGAAACGAGCAGTACTTC
TRBJ2-5,-,few,TRBV5-8,CASSPANRQETQYF,TGTGCCAGCAGCCCGGCAAACAGACAAGAGACCCAGTACTTC
TRBJ1-1,-,-,TRBV2,CASNLKGSTEAFF,TGTGCCAGCAACCTGAAGGGGTCAACTGAAGCTTTCTTT
TRBJ2-3,TRBD1,-,TRBV5-1,CASSFHPGQGPDTQYF,TGCGCCAGCAGCTTCCACCCGGGACAGGGACCCGATACGCAGTATTTT
TRBJ2-7,TRBD1,-,TRBV27,CASSRQQGSYEQYF,TGTGCCAGCAGCCGGCAACAGGGGTCCTACGAGCAGTACTTC
TRBJ2-1,TRBD2,-,TRBV11-2,CASSISGGVVFF,TGTGCCAGCAGCATCAGCGGGGGGGTTGTGTTCTTC
TRBJ2-5,-,-,TRBV5-1,CASSSGGTLETQYF,TGCGCCAGCAGTAGTGGCGGGACTCTGGAGACCCAGTACTTC
TRBJ1-2,TRBD1,-,TRBV5-8,CASSPPGTGFGYTF,TGTGCCAGCAGCCCTCCCGGGACAGGGTTTGGCTACACCTTC
TRBJ2-7,-,-,TRBV18,CASSPGAGESYEQYF,TGTGCCAGCTCACCCGGGGCAGGGGAATCCTACGAGCAGTACTTC
TRBJ1-1,-,-,TRBV2,CASSPWAVNTEAFF,TGTGCCAGCAGCCCCTGGGCAGTCAACACTGAAGCTTTCTTT
TRBJ2-1,-,-,TRBV27,CASSFTGLLSSYNEQFF,TGTGCCAGCAGTTTCACGGGACTCTTGAGCTCCTACAATGAGCAGTTCTTC
TRBJ1-6,-,-,TRBV12-3/TRBV12-4,CAEQGPYNSPLHF,TGCGCCGAACAGGGCCCCTATAATTCACCCCTCCACTTT
TRBJ2-7,-,-,TRBV5-1,CASSLVSSYEQYF,TGCGCCAGCAGCTTGGTGAGTTCCTACGAGCAGTACTTC
TRBJ2-3,-,once,TRBV19,CASRLLSGRTDTQYF,TGTGCCAGTCGCCTACTAAGCGGACGCACAGATACGCAGTATTTT
TRBJ1-1,TRBD1,-,TRBV6-5,CASSYTSGQGTTEAFF,TGTGCCAGCAGTTATACTTCGGGACAGGGGACCACTGAAGCTTTCTTT
TRBJ2-1,TRBD2,-,TRBV25-1,CASSDAGGTNEQFF,TGTGCCAGCAGTGATGCGGGAGGGACCAATGAGCAGTTCTTC
TRBJ1-4,-,-,TRBV2,CASSLQGPSTNEKLFF,TGTGCCAGCAGTTTACAGGGACCGTCAACTAATGAAAAACTGTTTTTT
TRBJ1-2,-,-,TRBV5-5,CASSLDQGRVAGYTF,TGTGCCAGCAGCCTGGATCAGGGGCGGGTGGCTGGCTACACCTTC
TRBJ1-5,TRBD1,-,TRBV18,CASSPGMVRGRGQPQHF,TGTGCCAGCTCACCAGGAATGGTCAGGGGGCGCGGACAGCCCCAGCATTTT
TRBJ2-1,TRBD2,once,TRBV2,CASSATSGYNEQFF,TGTGCCAGCAGTGCGACTAGCGGTTACAATGAGCAGTTCTTC
TRBJ2-3,TRBD2,-,TRBV7-2,CASSLRQSGRGDTQYF,TGTGCCAGCAGCTTACGACAAAGCGGGAGGGGAGATACGCAGTATTTT